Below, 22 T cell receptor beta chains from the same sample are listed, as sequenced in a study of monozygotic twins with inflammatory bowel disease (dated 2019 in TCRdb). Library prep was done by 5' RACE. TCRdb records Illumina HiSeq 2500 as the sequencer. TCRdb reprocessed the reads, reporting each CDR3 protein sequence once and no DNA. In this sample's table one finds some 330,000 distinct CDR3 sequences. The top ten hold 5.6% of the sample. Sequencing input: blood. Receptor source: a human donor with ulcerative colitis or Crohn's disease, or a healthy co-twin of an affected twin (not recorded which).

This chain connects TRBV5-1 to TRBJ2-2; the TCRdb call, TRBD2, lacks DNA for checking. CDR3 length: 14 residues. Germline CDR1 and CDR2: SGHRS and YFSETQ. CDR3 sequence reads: CASSSAGGDGELFF.

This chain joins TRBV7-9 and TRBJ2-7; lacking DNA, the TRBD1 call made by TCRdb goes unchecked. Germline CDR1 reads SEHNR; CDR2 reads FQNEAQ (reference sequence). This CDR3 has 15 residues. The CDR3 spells CASSPGTTFSYEQYF.

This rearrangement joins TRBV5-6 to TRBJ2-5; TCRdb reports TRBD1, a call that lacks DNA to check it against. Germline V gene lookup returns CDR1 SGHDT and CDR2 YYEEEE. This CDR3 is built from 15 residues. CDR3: CASSRIDRIQETQYF.

CDR3 loop: CASSLSSTGSEQYF. The chain recombines TRBV12-3 or TRBV12-4 with TRBJ2-7; TCRdb names TRBD1, which stays unverified in the absence of DNA. The CDR3 is 14 amino acids.

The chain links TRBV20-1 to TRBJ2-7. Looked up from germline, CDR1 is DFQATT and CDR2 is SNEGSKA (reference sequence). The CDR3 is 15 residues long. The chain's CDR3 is CSATIQATPSYEQYF.

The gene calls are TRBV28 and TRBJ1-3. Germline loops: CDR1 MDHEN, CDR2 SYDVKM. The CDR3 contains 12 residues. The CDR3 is CASSLSGNTIYF.

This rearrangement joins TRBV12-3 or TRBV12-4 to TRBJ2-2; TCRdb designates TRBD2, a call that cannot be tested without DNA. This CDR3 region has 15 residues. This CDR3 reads CASSFTRSITGELFF.

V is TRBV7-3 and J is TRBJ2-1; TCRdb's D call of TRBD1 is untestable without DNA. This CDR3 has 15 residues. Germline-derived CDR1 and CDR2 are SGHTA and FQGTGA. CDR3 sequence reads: CASSSGQGVMDEQFF. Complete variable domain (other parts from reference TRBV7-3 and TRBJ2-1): GAGVSQTPSNKVTEKGKYVELRCDPISGHTALYWYRQSLGQGPEFLIYFQGTGAADDSGLPNDRFFAVRPEGSVSTLKIQRTERGDSAVYLCASSSGQGVMDEQFFGPGTRLTVL.

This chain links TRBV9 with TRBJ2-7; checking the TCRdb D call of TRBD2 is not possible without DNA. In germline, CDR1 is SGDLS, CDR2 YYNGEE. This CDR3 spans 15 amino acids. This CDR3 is CASSVAGGPYDEQYF.

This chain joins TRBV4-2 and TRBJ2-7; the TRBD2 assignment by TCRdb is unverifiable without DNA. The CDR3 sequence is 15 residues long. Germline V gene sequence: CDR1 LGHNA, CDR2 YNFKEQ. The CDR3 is CASSQLAGGNYEQHF.

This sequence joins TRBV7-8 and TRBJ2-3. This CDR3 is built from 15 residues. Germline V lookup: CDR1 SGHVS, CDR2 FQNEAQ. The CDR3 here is CASSFSGTYTDTQYF. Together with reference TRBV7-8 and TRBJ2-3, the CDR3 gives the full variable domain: GAGVSQSPRYKVAKRGQDVALRCDPISGHVSLFWYQQALGQGPEFLTYFQNEAQLDKSGLPSDRFFAERPEGSVSTLKIQRTQQEDSAVYLCASSFSGTYTDTQYFGPGTRLTVL.

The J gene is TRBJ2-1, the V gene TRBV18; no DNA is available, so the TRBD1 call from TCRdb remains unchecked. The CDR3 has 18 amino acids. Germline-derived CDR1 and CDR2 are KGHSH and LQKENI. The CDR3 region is CASSRTAPRDFSYNEQFF.

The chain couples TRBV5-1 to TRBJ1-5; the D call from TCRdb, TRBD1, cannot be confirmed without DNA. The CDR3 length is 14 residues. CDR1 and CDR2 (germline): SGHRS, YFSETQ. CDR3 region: CASSLGGFYQPQHF.

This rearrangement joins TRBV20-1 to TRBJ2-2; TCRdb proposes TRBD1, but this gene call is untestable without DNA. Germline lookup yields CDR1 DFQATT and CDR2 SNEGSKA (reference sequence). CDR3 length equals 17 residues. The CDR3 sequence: CSVYKDRGPLGTGELFF.

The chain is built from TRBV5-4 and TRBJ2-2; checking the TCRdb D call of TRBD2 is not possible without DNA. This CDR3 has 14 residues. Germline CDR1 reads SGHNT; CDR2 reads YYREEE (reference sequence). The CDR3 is CASTRESGTGELFF.

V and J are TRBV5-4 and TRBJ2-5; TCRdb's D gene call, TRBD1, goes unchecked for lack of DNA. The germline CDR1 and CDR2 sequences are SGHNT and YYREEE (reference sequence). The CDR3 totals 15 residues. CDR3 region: CASVRRDTGTETQYF.

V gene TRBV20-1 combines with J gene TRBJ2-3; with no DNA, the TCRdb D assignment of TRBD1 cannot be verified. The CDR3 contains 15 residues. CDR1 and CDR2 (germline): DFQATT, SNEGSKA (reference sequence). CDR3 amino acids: CSARDGRGWTDTQYF.

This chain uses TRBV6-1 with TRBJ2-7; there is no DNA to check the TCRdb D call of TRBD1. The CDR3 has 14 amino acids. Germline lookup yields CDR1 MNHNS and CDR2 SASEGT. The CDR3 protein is CASNTGTDSYEQYF.

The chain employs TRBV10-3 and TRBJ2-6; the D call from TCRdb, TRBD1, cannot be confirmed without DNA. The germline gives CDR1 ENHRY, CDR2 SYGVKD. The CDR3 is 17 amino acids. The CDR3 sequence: CAISGGHASSGANVLTF.

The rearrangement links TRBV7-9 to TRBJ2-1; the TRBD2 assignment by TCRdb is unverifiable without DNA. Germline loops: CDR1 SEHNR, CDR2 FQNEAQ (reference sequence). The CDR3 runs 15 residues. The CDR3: CASSLRSSGRSEQFF.

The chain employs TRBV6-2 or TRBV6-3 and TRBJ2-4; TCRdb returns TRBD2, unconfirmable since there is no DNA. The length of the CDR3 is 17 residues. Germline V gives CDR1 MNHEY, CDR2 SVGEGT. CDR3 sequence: CASSYSAKAGGPNIQYF.

CDR3 sequence: CASNPGQGPLEQYF. The chain carries TRBV30 and TRBJ2-7; TCRdb designates TRBD1, a call that cannot be tested without DNA. The CDR3 runs to 14 residues. Germline loops: CDR1 GTSNPN, CDR2 SVGIG (reference sequence).